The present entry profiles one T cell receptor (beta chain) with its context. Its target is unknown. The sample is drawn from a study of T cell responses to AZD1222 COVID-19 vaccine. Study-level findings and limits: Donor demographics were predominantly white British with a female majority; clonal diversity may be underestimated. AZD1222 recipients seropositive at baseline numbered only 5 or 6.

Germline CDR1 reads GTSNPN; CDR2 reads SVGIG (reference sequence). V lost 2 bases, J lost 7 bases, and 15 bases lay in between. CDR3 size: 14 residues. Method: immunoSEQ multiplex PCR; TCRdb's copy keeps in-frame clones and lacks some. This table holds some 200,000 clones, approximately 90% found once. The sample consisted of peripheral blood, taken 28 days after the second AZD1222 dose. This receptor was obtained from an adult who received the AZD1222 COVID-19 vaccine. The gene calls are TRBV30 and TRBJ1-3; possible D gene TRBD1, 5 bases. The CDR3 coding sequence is TGTGCCTGGAGTAAGAGAGGGACGGCTAACACCATATATTTT. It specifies CAWSKRGTANTIYF.